What follows are 8 T cell receptor beta chains derived from one specimen sequenced in a study of cytomegalovirus exposure and HLA in healthy donors. PCR primers comprised 60 Vbeta and 13 Jbeta primers. Assay: immunoSEQ multiplex PCR; the TCRdb copy retains only in-frame clones and omits some. The sample records about 98,000 clones, 63% being singletons. Sequencing was carried out using PBMCs. The source is a human donor in good health.

The chain is built from TRBV21-1 and TRBJ2-4; TRBD1, the D gene given by the table, was not confirmed from the DNA. TRBV21-1 is an annotated pseudogene. The CDR3 totals 14 residues. Written as DNA, the CDR3 is TGTGCCAGCTCCAGGGGATGGGCCAAAAACATTCAGTACTTC. It codes for CASSRGWAKNIQYF.

The rearrangement joins TRBV11-2 to TRBJ2-1; TRBD2 aligns across 8 bases. CDR3 length: 15 residues. J gave up 6 bases and V 5 bases, and 9 bases lay outside the gene matches. The germline V gene has CDR1 SGHAT and CDR2 FQNNGV. CDR3 sequence reads: CASSEERELANEQFF. The CDR3 DNA follows: TGTGCCAGCAGCGAAGAGCGGGAGTTGGCCAATGAGCAGTTCTTC.

The chain uses TRBV5-5 and TRBJ1-3; 8 bases align to TRBD1. The V gene's germline CDR1 is SGHKS and CDR2 YYEKEE (reference sequence). The CDR3 runs to 14 residues. V gave up 4 bases and J gave up 3 bases; unmatched junction bases: 3. The CDR3 loop is CASSHDRGGNTIYF. CDR3 nucleotide sequence: TGTGCCAGCAGCCACGACAGGGGTGGAAACACCATATATTTT.

The rearrangement uses TRBV7-9 and TRBJ2-1; D remains ambiguous. Germline CDR1 SEHNR, CDR2 FQNEAQ (reference sequence). With 5 bases removed from V and 10 bases from J, the gap between germline ends came to 15 bases. The CDR3 totals 13 residues. CDR3 sequence (DNA): TGTGCCAGCAGCGCTAACCCCGACACAGAGCAGTTCTTC. This sequence encodes CASSANPDTEQFF.

The chain recombines TRBV7-9 with TRBJ1-5, with D unresolved. Germline CDR1 and CDR2: SEHNR and FQNEAQ (reference sequence). The CDR3 loop spans 14 amino acids. V was clipped by 1 base and J by 1 base, with 5 bases between them. CDR3 in DNA: TGTGCCAGCAGCTTAGTCGGGAGCAATCAGCCCCAGCATTTT. Its translation: CASSLVGSNQPQHF.

The chain couples TRBV28 to TRBJ2-6; 7 positions agree with TRBD2. Germline CDR1 and CDR2: MDHEN and SYDVKM. The CDR3 covers 17 residues. The V and J ends lost 5 bases and 4 bases, in that order; junction bases with no gene match: 11. The chain's CDR3 is CASSPTTSALGANVLTF. DNA of the CDR3: TGTGCCAGCAGTCCAACCACTAGCGCTTTAGGGGCCAACGTCCTGACTTTC.

This clone was seen a few times. The rearrangement joins TRBV6-1 to TRBJ2-2; possible D gene TRBD1, 6 bases. Germline CDR1 reads MNHNS; CDR2 reads SASEGT. This CDR3 has 14 amino acids. V dropped 3 bases and J dropped 3 bases, with 8 bases sitting between them. CDR3 nucleotide sequence: TGTGCCAGCAGTGAGAAGGGGGACACCGGGGAGCTGTTTTTT. Protein product: CASSEKGDTGELFF.

The V and J genes are TRBV4-1 and TRBJ2-4; TRBD1 agrees at 8 bases. The V gene end was trimmed by 1 base and the J gene end by 5 bases; junction bases not matched to a gene: 4. Germline lookup yields CDR1 MGHRA and CDR2 YSYEKL. This CDR3 spans 15 amino acids. The CDR3 protein is CASSQVQGAENIQYF. CDR3 DNA: TGCGCCAGCAGCCAAGTTCAGGGGGCAGAAAACATTCAGTACTTC.